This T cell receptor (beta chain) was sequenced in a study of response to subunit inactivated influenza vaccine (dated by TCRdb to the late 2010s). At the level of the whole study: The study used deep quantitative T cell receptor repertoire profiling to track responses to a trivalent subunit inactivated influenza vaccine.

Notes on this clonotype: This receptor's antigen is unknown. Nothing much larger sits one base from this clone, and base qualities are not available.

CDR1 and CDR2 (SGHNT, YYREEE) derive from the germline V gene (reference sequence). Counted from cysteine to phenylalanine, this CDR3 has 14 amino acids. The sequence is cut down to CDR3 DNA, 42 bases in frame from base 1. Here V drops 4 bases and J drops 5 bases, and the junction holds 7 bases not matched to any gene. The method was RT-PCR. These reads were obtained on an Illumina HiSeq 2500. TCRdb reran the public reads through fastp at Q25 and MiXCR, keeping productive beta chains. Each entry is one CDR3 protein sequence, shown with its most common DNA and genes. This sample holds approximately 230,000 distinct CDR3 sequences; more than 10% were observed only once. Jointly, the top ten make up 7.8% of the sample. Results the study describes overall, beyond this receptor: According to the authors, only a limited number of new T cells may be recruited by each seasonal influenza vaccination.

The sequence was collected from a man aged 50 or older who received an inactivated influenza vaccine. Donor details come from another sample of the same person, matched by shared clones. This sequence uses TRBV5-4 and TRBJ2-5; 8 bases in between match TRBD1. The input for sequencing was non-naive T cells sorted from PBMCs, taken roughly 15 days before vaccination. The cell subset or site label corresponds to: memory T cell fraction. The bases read TGTGCCAGCAGCGAAGGGACAGGCAGGGAGACCCAGTACTTC. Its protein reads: CASSEGTGRETQYF. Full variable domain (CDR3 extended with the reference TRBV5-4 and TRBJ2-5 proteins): ETGVTQSPTHLIKTRGQQVTLRCSSQSGHNTVSWYQQALGQGPQFIFQYYREEENGRGNFPPRFSGLQFPNYSSELNVNALELDDSALYLCASSEGTGRETQYFGPGTRLLVL.